These T cell receptor beta chains were read from a single sample in a study of T cell responses to AZD1222 COVID-19 vaccine. Repertoires were generated with immunoSEQ multiplex PCR, while TCRdb's copy carries only in-frame clones and drops some. The repertoire includes 95,000 to 150,000 clones, 75% to 90% of them detected once, and 3.1% sits in the top ten. The input for sequencing was peripheral blood, taken on day 0 of AZD1222 vaccination. These receptors were obtained from an adult in good health. Each CDR3 is given with its conserved first and last residue. A D gene is named only where the DNA matches it firmly. Not all rows give a size; the values are once, few, many and, for expanded clones, a class.

abundance	j_gene	v_gene	d_gene	CDR3nt	CDR3aa
-	TRBJ1-1	TRBV19	TRBD1	TGTGCCAGTAGTATGGCCAGGGGGGTTTCTGAAGCTTTCTTT	CASSMARGVSEAFF
-	TRBJ2-7	TRBV3-1/TRBV3-2	-	TGTGCCAGCAGGTATTCGGGATACTACGGCGAGCAGTACTTC	CASRYSGYYGEQYF
-	TRBJ2-7	TRBV5-4	-	TGTGCCAGCAGCCCCGGGGGCGGTTACGAGCAGTACTTC	CASSPGGGYEQYF
-	TRBJ2-3	TRBV3-1/TRBV3-2	TRBD2	TGTGCCAGCAGCCATGATATACGGCGGGGGGGCACAGATACGCAGTATTTT	CASSHDIRRGGTDTQYF
-	TRBJ1-2	TRBV10-3	-	TGTGCCATCAGTGAGACAGGGATGGACTATGGCTACACCTTC	CAISETGMDYGYTF
-	TRBJ1-6	TRBV7-6	-	TGTGCCAGCAGCCCCTTCGTGGGTGAGGGTCACCCCCTCCACTTT	CASSPFVGEGHPLHF
-	TRBJ2-7	TRBV6-5	-	TGTGCCAGCAGTTACGGACAGACCTACGAGCAGTACTTC	CASSYGQTYEQYF
-	TRBJ1-1	TRBV5-4	-	TGTGCCAGCAGCCAGTTGGGGGAGGGCCTGAACACTGAAGCTTTCTTT	CASSQLGEGLNTEAFF
-	TRBJ2-2	TRBV19	-	TGTGCCAGTAGTACACAGGGTACCACCGGGGAGCTGTTTTTT	CASSTQGTTGELFF
-	TRBJ1-2	TRBV5-1	-	TGCGCCAGCAGCTTGGTTTCCGGGTTCCTCAACTATGGCTACACCTTC	CASSLVSGFLNYGYTF
-	TRBJ1-3	TRBV11-2	-	TGTGCCAGCAGCTTAGATGGCAGTTCGGGAAACACCATATATTTT	CASSLDGSSGNTIYF
-	TRBJ1-2	TRBV28	-	TGTGCCAGCAGTAACATTGACTACACCTTC	CASSNIDYTF
-	TRBJ2-1	TRBV7-2	-	TGTGCCAGCAGTCCCAGACGGGGCTCCTACAATGAGCGGTTCTTC	CASSPRRGSYNERFF
-	TRBJ1-1	TRBV28	TRBD1	TGTGCCAGCAGTCAGGGGGGCTGGGGTGAAGCTTTCTTT	CASSQGGWGEAFF
-	TRBJ1-1	TRBV5-1	-	TGCGCCAGCAGCTACGAGGTTGCGTCCAACACTGAAGCTTTCTTT	CASSYEVASNTEAFF
-	TRBJ1-1	TRBV18	TRBD1	TGTGCCAGCTCTCCCACAGGGGAAGGGACTGAAGCTTTCTTT	CASSPTGEGTEAFF
-	TRBJ1-2	TRBV5-1	TRBD1	TGCGCCAGCAGCCTCGGGACAGAATATGGCTACACCTTC	CASSLGTEYGYTF
-	TRBJ2-7	TRBV6-2/TRBV6-3	TRBD1	TGTGCCAGCAGTTACTCCAGGGGGCGAGACGAGCAGTACTTC	CASSYSRGRDEQYF
-	TRBJ2-1	TRBV2	-	TGTGCCACCACTAGAGGTGGGGGCTACAATGAGCAGTTCTTC	CATTRGGGYNEQFF
once	TRBJ1-3	TRBV15	-	TGTGCCACCAGCCTTGACAGGCGCTCTGGAAACACCATATATTTT	CATSLDRRSGNTIYF
-	TRBJ1-3	TRBV10-3	-	TGTGCCAGTCTCGGGGCCGGGGCTGGAAACACCATATATTTT	CASLGAGAGNTIYF
-	TRBJ1-2	TRBV7-2	-	TGTGCCAGCACAAAGGGGGATCCTAACTATGGCTACACCTTC	CASTKGDPNYGYTF
-	TRBJ1-5	TRBV6-5	-	TGTGCCAGTAATGACGGGGTGGCTCAGCCCCAGCATTTT	CASNDGVAQPQHF
-	TRBJ2-5	TRBV30	TRBD2	TGTGCCTGGAGTGTAGCGGGACAAGAGACCCAGTACTTC	CAWSVAGQETQYF
-	TRBJ1-6	TRBV2	TRBD1	TGTGCCAGCAGTGAAATCGGGACAGTTTCACCCCTCCACTTT	CASSEIGTVSPLHF
few	TRBJ2-7	TRBV11-1	-	TGTGCCAGCAGCTTCAGCGGCCAGAAGGAGGGGTACTTC	CASSFSGQKEGYF
-	TRBJ1-2	TRBV7-3	-	TGTGCCAGCAGCCCCCAACCGGACAAGCTCCGATATGGCTACACCTTC	CASSPQPDKLRYGYTF
-	TRBJ2-7	TRBV18	TRBD2	TGTGCCAGCTCACCACCTAGCGGGAGGGGATCCTCCTACGAGCAGTACTTC	CASSPPSGRGSSYEQYF
-	TRBJ2-7	TRBV7-7	TRBD2	TGTGCCAGCAGCCCGGGGGGCTACGAGCAGTACTTC	CASSPGGYEQYF
-	TRBJ2-7	TRBV10-1	TRBD1	TGCGCCAGCAGTGAAGTGGGACAGGGTTTTCGGACCTACGAGCAGTACTTC	CASSEVGQGFRTYEQYF
-	TRBJ2-7	TRBV6-2/TRBV6-3	TRBD1	TGTGCCAGCAGCCGCCCGGGACAGGGTAACCACGAGCAGTACTTC	CASSRPGQGNHEQYF
-	TRBJ2-1	TRBV7-2	-	TGTGCCAGCAGCTTAGCGGGGGGGGCGTTTCCCTACAATGAGCAGTTCTTC	CASSLAGGAFPYNEQFF
-	TRBJ2-7	TRBV5-1	TRBD1	TGCGCCAGCAGCCTACTACAGGGGCCCCTGGGGCAGTACTTC	CASSLLQGPLGQYF
-	TRBJ2-3	TRBV29-1	TRBD2	TGCAGCGTTGAAGAGGCTAGCGGGAGTCTTGATACGCAGTATTTT	CSVEEASGSLDTQYF
-	TRBJ1-6	TRBV20-1	-	TGCAGTGCTCAGGGAAATTCACCCCTCCACTTT	CSAQGNSPLHF